These 13 T cell receptor beta chains were all obtained from the same sample, sequenced in a study of PD-L1 blockade in urothelial cancer. Data came from immunoSEQ multiplex PCR; TCRdb stores just in-frame clones and leaves some out. The sample holds 20,000 to 30,000 clones, around 88% seen once. This specimen consisted of PBMCs, obtained around atezolizumab (anti-PD-L1) treatment. These receptors were collected from a man aged 55 to 70 with urothelial cancer.

The chain uses TRBV5-8 and TRBJ1-1, with a tentative D call TRBD1 (5 bases). V shed 1 base and J shed 2 bases, with 12 bases lying between them. Per the germline V gene, CDR1 is SGHTS and CDR2 is YDEGEE. The CDR3 extends over 15 amino acids. The CDR3 region is CASSLPQGRNTEAFF. The CDR3 DNA sequence: TGTGCCAGCAGCTTGCCGCAGGGTCGAAACACTGAAGCTTTCTTT.

This chain joins TRBV7-2 and TRBJ2-6; D is ambiguous. This CDR3 contains 13 residues. Germline CDR1 SGHTA, CDR2 FQGNSA. V lost 7 bases, J lost 4 bases, and 8 bases lay in between. The CDR3 sequence: CASNPLGANVLTF. CDR3 DNA: TGTGCCAGCAATCCATTGGGGGCCAACGTCCTGACTTTC.

The CDR3 sequence: CASSPRNHRETNTGELFF. The CDR3 DNA follows: TGTGCCAGCTCACCGCGGAACCACAGGGAAACGAACACCGGGGAGCTGTTTTTT. The V and J genes are TRBV18 and TRBJ2-2; D is perhaps TRBD1 (6 bases). This CDR3 is built from 18 residues. Trimming removed 3 bases at V and 0 bases at J, with 17 bases between. In germline, CDR1 is KGHSH, CDR2 LQKENI.

The V and J genes are TRBV6-1 and TRBJ1-5, with a possible D match to TRBD1 (5 bases). The CDR3 loop spans 14 amino acids. The V end lost 6 bases, the J end lost 4 bases, and 13 bases lay between the germline ends. Germline values: CDR1 MNHNS, CDR2 SASEGT. The DNA for the CDR3 is TGTGCCAGCAGCCATACAGGTCTGAATCAGCCCCAGCATTTT. Its translation: CASSHTGLNQPQHF.

This chain joins TRBV19 and TRBJ2-1; 15 bases fit TRBD2. The CDR3 runs to 17 residues. CDR1 is LNHDA, CDR2 SQIVND, per germline (reference sequence). V lost 5 bases, J lost 9 bases, and 11 bases stayed unmatched. The CDR3 nucleotides are TGTGCCAGTAGTTTCGCTCGGACTAGCGGGAGGGCCGTTGAGCAGTTCTTC. This sequence encodes CASSFARTSGRAVEQFF.

CDR3 in amino acids: CASSLVGASGRREQFF. In DNA, the CDR3 is TGTGCCAGCAGCTTAGTTGGGGCTAGCGGGAGACGAGAGCAGTTCTTC. V is TRBV11-1 and J is TRBJ2-1; 10 bases line up with TRBD2. This CDR3 has 16 amino acids. CDR1 SGHAT and CDR2 FQDESV come from the germline V gene (reference sequence). Trimming at V came to 1 base and at J to 10 bases, leaving 10 bases not matched to a gene.

The chain employs TRBV7-2 and TRBJ1-5, with 7 bases that match TRBD1. In germline, CDR1 is SGHTA, CDR2 FQGNSA. Losses at the gene ends were 2 bases for V and 4 bases for J; bases not matched to a gene: 2. CDR3 length equals 14 residues. The chain's CDR3 is CASSLTGANQPQHF. In nucleotides, the CDR3 is TGTGCCAGCAGCTTAACAGGGGCAAATCAGCCCCAGCATTTT.

The V and J genes are TRBV28 and TRBJ1-2; tentative D call: TRBD1 (6 bases). The CDR3 is 14 amino acids. Per the germline V gene, CDR1 is MDHEN and CDR2 is SYDVKM. V shed 2 bases and J shed 6 bases, with 13 bases lying between them. The CDR3 coding sequence is TGTGCCAGCAGTTTAACCGGGGGGCGCAATGGCTACACCTTC. Protein product: CASSLTGGRNGYTF.

The chain recombines TRBV7-2 with TRBJ1-5; TRBD1 matches 8 bases. Germline V gene data show CDR1 as SGHTA and CDR2 as FQGNSA. There are 16 residues in the CDR3. V shed 4 bases, J shed 2 bases, and the junction held 7 bases outside the gene matches. CDR3 coding DNA: TGTGCCAGCAGCTCCCAGGGGGCTAGCGGCAATCAGCCCCAGCATTTT. This codes for CASSSQGASGNQPQHF.

V and J are TRBV2 and TRBJ2-7, with 8 bases aligning to TRBD1. Losses at the gene ends were 6 bases for V and 2 bases for J; bases not matched to a gene: 6. Germline CDR1 SNHLY, CDR2 FYNNEI. CDR3 length equals 14 residues. CDR3 sequence reads: CASSAWTGTYEQYF. The CDR3 DNA reads as TGTGCCAGCAGCGCCTGGACAGGGACCTACGAGCAGTACTTC. Variable domain in full (rest from reference TRBV2 and TRBJ2-7): EPEVTQTPSHQVTQMGQEVILRCVPISNHLYFYWYRQILGQKVEFLVSFYNNEISEKSEIFDDQFSVERPDGSNFTLKIRSTKLEDSAMYFCASSAWTGTYEQYFGPGTRLTVT.

Here the CDR3 reads CASSETSGGVTDTQYF. The CDR3 region has the DNA TGTGCCAGCAGTGAGACTAGCGGGGGGGTAACAGATACGCAGTATTTT. The V gene is TRBV6-1, the J gene TRBJ2-3; 14 positions agree with TRBD2. The ends lost 3 bases at V and 3 bases at J; junction bases unmatched: 2. The CDR3 has 16 amino acids. The V gene's germline CDR1 is MNHNS and CDR2 SASEGT.

This clone appeared a single time. This sequence joins TRBV19 and TRBJ2-7; 9 positions agree with TRBD1. Per the germline V gene, CDR1 is LNHDA and CDR2 is SQIVND (reference sequence). This CDR3 region has 15 residues. The V segment lost 5 bases and the J segment 2 bases; nucleotides outside the gene matches: 7. CDR3 bases: TGTGCCAGTAGTCCCCGGACAGGGGCCACCTACGAGCAGTACTTC. Its translation: CASSPRTGATYEQYF.

This chain links TRBV6-5 with TRBJ2-7; TRBD2 is a possible D gene (6 bases). The CDR3 consists of 15 residues. Trimming left V 4 bases short and J 3 bases short, with 16 bases between. CDR1 and CDR2 (germline): MNHEY, SVGAGI. CDR3 in amino acids: CASSSLGTSNYEQYF. The CDR3 nucleotides are TGTGCCAGCAGTTCCCTGGGAACTAGCAACTACGAGCAGTACTTC.